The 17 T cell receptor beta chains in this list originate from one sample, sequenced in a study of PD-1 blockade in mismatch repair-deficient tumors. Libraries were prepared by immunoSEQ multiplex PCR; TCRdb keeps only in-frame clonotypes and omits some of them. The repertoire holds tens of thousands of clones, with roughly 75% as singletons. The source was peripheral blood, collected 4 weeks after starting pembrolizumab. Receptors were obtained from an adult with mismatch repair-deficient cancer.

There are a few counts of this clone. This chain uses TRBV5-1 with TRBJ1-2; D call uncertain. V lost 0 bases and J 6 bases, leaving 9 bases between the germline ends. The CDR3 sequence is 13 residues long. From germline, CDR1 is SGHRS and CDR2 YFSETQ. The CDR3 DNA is TGCGCCAGCAGCTTGGCCAGGTTGGATGGCTACACCTTC. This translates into CASSLARLDGYTF.

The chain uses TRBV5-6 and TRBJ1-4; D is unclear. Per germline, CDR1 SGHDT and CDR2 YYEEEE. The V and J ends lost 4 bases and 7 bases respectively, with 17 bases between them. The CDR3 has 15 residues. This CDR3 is CASSPWSRAVEKLFF. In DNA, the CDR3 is TGTGCCAGCAGCCCGTGGTCGAGGGCGGTTGAAAAACTGTTTTTT.

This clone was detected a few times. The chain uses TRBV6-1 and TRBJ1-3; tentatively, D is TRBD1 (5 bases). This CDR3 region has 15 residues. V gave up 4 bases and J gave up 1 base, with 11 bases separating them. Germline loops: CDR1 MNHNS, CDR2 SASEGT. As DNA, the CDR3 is TGTGCCAGCAGTGGGGGACGGGTTTCTGGAAACACCATATATTTT. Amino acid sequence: CASSGGRVSGNTIYF.

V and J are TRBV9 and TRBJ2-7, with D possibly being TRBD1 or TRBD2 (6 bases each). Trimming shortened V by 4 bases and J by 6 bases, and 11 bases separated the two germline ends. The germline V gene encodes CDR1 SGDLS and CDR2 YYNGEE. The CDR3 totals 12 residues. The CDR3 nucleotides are TGTGCCAGCAGCTCGGGGGCGGGCGAGCAGTACTTC. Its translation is CASSSGAGEQYF.

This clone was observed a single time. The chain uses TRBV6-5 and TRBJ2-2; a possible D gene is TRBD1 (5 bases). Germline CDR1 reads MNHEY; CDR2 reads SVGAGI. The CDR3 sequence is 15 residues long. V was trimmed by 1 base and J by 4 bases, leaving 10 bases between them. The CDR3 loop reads CASSYLGDGTGELFF. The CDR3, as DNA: TGTGCCAGCAGTTACTTAGGGGATGGCACCGGGGAGCTGTTTTTT.

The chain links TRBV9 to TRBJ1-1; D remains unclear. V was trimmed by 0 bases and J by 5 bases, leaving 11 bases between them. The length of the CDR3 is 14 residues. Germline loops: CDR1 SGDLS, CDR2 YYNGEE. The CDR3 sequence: CASSVDQVRTEAFF. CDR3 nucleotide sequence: TGTGCCAGCAGCGTAGACCAGGTCAGGACTGAAGCTTTCTTT.

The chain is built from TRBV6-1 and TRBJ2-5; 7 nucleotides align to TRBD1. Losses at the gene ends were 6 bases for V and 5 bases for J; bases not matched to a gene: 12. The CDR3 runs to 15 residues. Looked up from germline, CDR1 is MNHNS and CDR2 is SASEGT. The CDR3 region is CASRGRQGLGETQYF. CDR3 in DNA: TGTGCCAGCAGGGGGAGACAGGGCCTTGGGGAGACCCAGTACTTC.

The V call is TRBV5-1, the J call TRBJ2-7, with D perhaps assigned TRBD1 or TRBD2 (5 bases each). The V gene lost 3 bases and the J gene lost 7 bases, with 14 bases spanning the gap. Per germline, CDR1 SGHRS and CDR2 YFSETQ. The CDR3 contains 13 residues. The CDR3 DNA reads TGCGCCAGCAGCTCGGGGACCTCCTTAGAGCAGTACTTC. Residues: CASSSGTSLEQYF.

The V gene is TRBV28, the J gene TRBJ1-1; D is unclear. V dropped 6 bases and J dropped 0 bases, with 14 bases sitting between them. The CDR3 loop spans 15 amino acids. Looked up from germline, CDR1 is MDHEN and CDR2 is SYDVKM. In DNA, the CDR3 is TGTGCCAGCAGGAAGTCGAACAGCCTGAACACTGAAGCTTTCTTT. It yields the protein CASRKSNSLNTEAFF.

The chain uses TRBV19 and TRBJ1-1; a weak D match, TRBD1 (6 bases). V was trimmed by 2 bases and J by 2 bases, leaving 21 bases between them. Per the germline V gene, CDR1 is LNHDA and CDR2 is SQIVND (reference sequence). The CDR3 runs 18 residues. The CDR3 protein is CASSIRFRWGRNNTEAFF. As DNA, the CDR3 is TGTGCCAGTAGTATAAGGTTCCGTTGGGGGCGGAACAACACTGAAGCTTTCTTT.

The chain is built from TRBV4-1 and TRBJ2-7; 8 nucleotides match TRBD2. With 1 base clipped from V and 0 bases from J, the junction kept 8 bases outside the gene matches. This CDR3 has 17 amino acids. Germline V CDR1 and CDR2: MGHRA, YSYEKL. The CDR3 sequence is CASSQGELADSSYEQYF. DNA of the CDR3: TGCGCCAGCAGCCAAGGAGAACTAGCGGACTCCTCCTACGAGCAGTACTTC.

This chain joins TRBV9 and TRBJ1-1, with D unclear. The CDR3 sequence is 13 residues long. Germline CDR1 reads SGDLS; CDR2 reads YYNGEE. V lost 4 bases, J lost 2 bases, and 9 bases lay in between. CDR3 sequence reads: CASSSRRNTEAFF. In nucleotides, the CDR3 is TGTGCCAGCAGCTCCCGGCGAAACACTGAAGCTTTCTTT.

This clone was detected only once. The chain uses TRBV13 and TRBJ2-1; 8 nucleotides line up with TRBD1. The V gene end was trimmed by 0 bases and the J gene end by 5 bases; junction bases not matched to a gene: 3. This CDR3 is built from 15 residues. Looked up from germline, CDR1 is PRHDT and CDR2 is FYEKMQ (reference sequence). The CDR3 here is CASSLGGQGHNEQFF. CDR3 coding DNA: TGTGCCAGCAGCTTAGGCGGACAGGGACACAATGAGCAGTTCTTC.

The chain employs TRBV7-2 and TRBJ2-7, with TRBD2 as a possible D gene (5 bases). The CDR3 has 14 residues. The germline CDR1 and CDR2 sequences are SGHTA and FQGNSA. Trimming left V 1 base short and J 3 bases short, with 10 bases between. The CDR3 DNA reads TGTGCCAGCAGCTTAGGAGGGAATGACTACGAGCAGTACTTC. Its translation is CASSLGGNDYEQYF.

DNA for the CDR3: TGTGCCAGCAGTGAGCAACATACAGGAGGAGCTTTCTTT. This translates into CASSEQHTGGAFF. V gene TRBV6-1 combines with J gene TRBJ1-1; a weak D match, TRBD1 (5 bases). V gave up 3 bases and J gave up 10 bases, with 15 bases separating them. Germline V gives CDR1 MNHNS, CDR2 SASEGT. This CDR3 has 13 residues.

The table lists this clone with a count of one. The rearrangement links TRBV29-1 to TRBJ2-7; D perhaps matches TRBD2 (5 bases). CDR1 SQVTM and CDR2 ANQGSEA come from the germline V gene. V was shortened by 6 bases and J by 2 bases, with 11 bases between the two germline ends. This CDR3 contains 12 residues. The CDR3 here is CSVKDGTYEQYF. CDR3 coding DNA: TGCAGCGTAAAGGACGGGACCTACGAGCAGTACTTC.

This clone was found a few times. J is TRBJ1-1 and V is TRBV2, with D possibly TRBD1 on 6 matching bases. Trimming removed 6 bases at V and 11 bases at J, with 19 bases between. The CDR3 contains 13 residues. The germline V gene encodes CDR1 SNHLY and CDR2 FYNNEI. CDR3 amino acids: CASRKGGASPAFF. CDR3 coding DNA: TGTGCCAGCAGGAAAGGGGGGGCCTCCCCGGCTTTCTTT.